This TCR beta chain was recovered during a study of T cell responses to AZD1222 COVID-19 vaccine. A single count supports this clone. Clones were sequenced by immunoSEQ multiplex PCR, and TCRdb holds only the in-frame ones, with some missing. Here the sample spans about 150,000 clones, 90% being singletons. V lost 5 bases and J lost 3; bases outside the gene matches: 6. Germline V CDR1 and CDR2: SEHNR, FQNEAQ (reference sequence). The CDR3 totals 15 residues. The chain couples TRBV7-9 to TRBJ1-5; TRBD1 agrees at 8 bases. The TCR comes from an adult in good health. The specimen comprised peripheral blood, sampled on day 0 of AZD1222 vaccination. CDR3: CASSDGTGYNQPQHF. In DNA form, the CDR3 reads TGTGCCAGCAGCGACGGGACAGGCTACAATCAGCCCCAGCATTTT.